The 23 T cell receptor beta chains listed next were all sequenced from one sample in a study of T cell repertoires in cytomegalovirus infection. One entry per CDR3 protein, called by TCRdb with MiXCR from the reads. The data contain 97,000 or so distinct CDR3 sequences, more than 15% of them seen just once; the ten biggest clones take up around 8.5%. Specimen: PBMCs. The source of these receptors is a human donor in good health (CMV status not recorded). Some clones in this sample may be carry-over from other donors' samples.

This clonotype was detected only a few times. This chain joins TRBV2 and TRBJ1-6; D may be TRBD1 (5 bases). The ends were cut back, 3 bases at V and 7 bases at J, with 13 bases in the middle. CDR1 is SNHLY and CDR2 is FYNNEI in the germline V gene. This CDR3 region has 15 residues. CDR3 coding DNA: TGTGCCAGCAGTGAGGGCGGGGGTTGGAATTCACCCCTCCACTTT. Its translation: CASSEGGGWNSPLHF.

The gene calls are TRBV14 and TRBJ2-6; 7 bases align to TRBD2. The V gene end was trimmed by 0 bases and the J gene end by 2 bases; junction bases not matched to a gene: 1. The CDR3 has 16 residues. Germline CDR1 and CDR2: SGHDN and FVKESK. The CDR3: CASSQDAGAGANVLTF. The CDR3 DNA sequence: TGTGCCAGCAGCCAAGACGCGGGGGCTGGGGCCAACGTCCTGACTTTC.

CDR3 loop: CSDHRAPEAFF. DNA of the CDR3: TGCAGCGACCACAGGGCACCAGAAGCTTTCTTT. This chain links TRBV29-1 with TRBJ1-1, with D possibly TRBD1 on 6 matching bases. V lost 7 bases and J 8 bases, leaving 14 bases between the germline ends. Per the germline V gene, CDR1 is SQVTM and CDR2 is ANQGSEA. The CDR3 is 11 residues long.

This clonotype came up many times. This chain connects TRBV7-2 to TRBJ2-5, with TRBD1 matching over 10 bases. This CDR3 region has 14 residues. The J segment lost 5 bases and the V segment lost 5 bases, leaving 5 bases of the junction unmatched. CDR1 is SGHTA and CDR2 is FQGNSA in the germline V gene. The chain's CDR3 is CASSLDRGVETQYF. The CDR3 coding sequence is TGTGCCAGCAGCCTGGACAGGGGGGTGGAGACCCAGTACTTC.

This clonotype has a count of ten or more. The chain has TRBV6-2 or TRBV6-3 and TRBJ2-7, with unresolved D. The germline CDR1 and CDR2 sequences are MNHEY and SVGEGT. V lost 4 bases and J lost 6, with 13 bases in between. This CDR3 region has 13 residues. CDR3 region: CASSFGRVGEQYF. The DNA for the CDR3 is TGTGCCAGCAGTTTTGGACGGGTAGGCGAGCAGTACTTC.

Ten or more counts support this clonotype. This chain uses TRBV7-2 with TRBJ2-3, with D perhaps TRBD1 or TRBD2 (6 bases each). The germline V and J ends were trimmed by 3 bases and 3 bases, with 10 bases remaining between them. CDR1 is SGHTA, CDR2 FQGNSA, per germline. The length of the CDR3 is 14 residues. CDR3 loop: CASSFWGATDTQYF. DNA for the CDR3: TGTGCCAGCAGCTTTTGGGGGGCAACAGATACGCAGTATTTT. Full variable domain (missing parts from reference TRBV7-2 and TRBJ2-3): GAGVSQSPSNKVTEKGKDVELRCDPISGHTALYWYRQSLGQGLEFLIYFQGNSAPDKSGLPSDRFSAERTGGSVSTLTIQRTQQEDSAVYLCASSFWGATDTQYFGPGTRLTVL.

In its sample, this clonotype was seen a few times. This chain connects TRBV12-3 or TRBV12-4 to TRBJ1-2; TRBD1 matches 8 bases. Unmatched junction bases numbered 9, after V lost 3 bases and J lost 6 bases. The CDR3 loop spans 15 amino acids. CDR3 in amino acids: CASSFTGQGVHGYTF. The CDR3 DNA reads TGTGCCAGCAGTTTCACAGGACAGGGCGTCCATGGCTACACCTTC.

This chain links TRBV12-5 with TRBJ1-5; D gene uncertain. Germline CDR1 LGHNT, CDR2 FRNRAP. The V end was cut by 3 bases, the J end by 3 bases, with 6 bases between. The CDR3 length is 13 residues. The CDR3 DNA sequence: TGTGCTAGTGGTTTCGGCAACAATCAGCCCCAGCATTTT. Protein: CASGFGNNQPQHF.

The sample holds many counts of this clonotype. V usage is TRBV7-9 and J usage is TRBJ1-1; the D gene is possibly TRBD1 (5 bases). Germline CDR1 reads SEHNR; CDR2 reads FQNEAQ (reference sequence). This CDR3 has 15 amino acids. Trimming took off 1 base at V and 4 bases at J, with 13 bases between the two ends. The CDR3 DNA follows: TGTGCCAGCAGCTTAGGAGGGACGGAAGGCACTGAAGCTTTCTTT. Translating gives CASSLGGTEGTEAFF.

Many counts were recorded for this clonotype. This chain uses TRBV7-8 with TRBJ1-2; possible D gene TRBD1, 6 bases. The germline V gene has CDR1 SGHVS and CDR2 FQNEAQ. CDR3 length equals 19 residues. V shed 6 bases and J shed 0 bases, with 26 bases lying between them. CDR3 in DNA: TGTGCCAGCAGAAGGGACACCGCAGAAGGGGGGCTAGCTAACTATGGCTACACCTTC. Translating gives CASRRDTAEGGLANYGYTF. Combining the CDR3 with reference TRBV7-8 and TRBJ1-2 gives the whole variable domain GAGVSQSPRYKVAKRGQDVALRCDPISGHVSLFWYQQALGQGPEFLTYFQNEAQLDKSGLPSDRFFAERPEGSVSTLKIQRTQQEDSAVYLCASRRDTAEGGLANYGYTFGSGTRLTVV.

A remark on this clonotype: This could be a read error, since a much larger clone is one nucleotide away. The CDR3 DNA reads as TGCGCCAGCCCAGCTTTCCGGGACAGGCCTCGGCGCAATCAGCCCCAGCATTTT. Translated: CASPAFRDRPRRNQPQHF. The chain carries TRBV5-1 and TRBJ1-5; TRBD1 matches 8 bases. Germline loops: CDR1 SGHRS, CDR2 YFSETQ. The CDR3 totals 18 residues. With V trimmed by 7 bases and J by 2 bases, 17 bases remained unmatched.

This clonotype has a count of ten or more. This chain joins TRBV2 and TRBJ1-1; D is perhaps TRBD1 (5 bases). The V and J ends lost 4 bases and 3 bases respectively, with 12 bases between them. Germline V gene sequence: CDR1 SNHLY, CDR2 FYNNEI. The CDR3 covers 14 residues. The CDR3 here is CASSGPQGYTEAFF. The CDR3 region has the DNA TGTGCCAGCAGTGGTCCGCAGGGATACACTGAAGCTTTCTTT.

This clonotype appeared many times. The V and J genes are TRBV2 and TRBJ2-1; 8 bases are shared with TRBD2. The V and J ends lost 8 bases and 4 bases, in that order; junction bases with no gene match: 7. CDR1 is SNHLY, CDR2 FYNNEI, per germline. The CDR3 is 14 residues long. CDR3 sequence (DNA): TGTGCCAGCTTTAGCGGGGCACAATACAATGAGCAGTTCTTC. This codes for CASFSGAQYNEQFF.

This clonotype was detected only a few times. This chain connects TRBV3-1 to TRBJ2-3, with 7 bases fitting TRBD1. CDR3 length: 15 residues. CDR1 LGHDT and CDR2 YNNKEL come from the germline V gene (reference sequence). V lost 3 bases and J lost 6; bases outside the gene matches: 9. The CDR3 here is CASSHSTGFGDTQYF. In DNA, the CDR3 is TGTGCCAGCAGCCACTCGACAGGGTTCGGGGATACGCAGTATTTT.

In its sample, this clonotype was seen many times. This chain joins TRBV7-2 and TRBJ2-3, with D maybe TRBD2 (5 bases). The length of the CDR3 is 11 residues. Germline V gene data show CDR1 as SGHTA and CDR2 as FQGNSA. V lost 4 bases and J 14 bases, leaving 13 bases between the germline ends. The CDR3 region has the DNA TGTGCCAGCAGCTCCGGGGATAAACGGTATTTT. It specifies CASSSGDKRYF.

V and J are TRBV20-1 and TRBJ2-1; D may be TRBD2 (7 bases). The CDR3 runs to 15 residues. Trimming left V 3 bases short and J 10 bases short, with 22 bases between. Germline V gives CDR1 DFQATT, CDR2 SNEGSKA (reference sequence). CDR3 DNA: TGCAGTGCTAGCTCTGGTGGGGGGGGCCCGATCGAGCAGTTCTTC. Translating it yields CSASSGGGGPIEQFF.

This clonotype was seen a few times. The V and J genes are TRBV20-1 and TRBJ1-1, with D perhaps TRBD1 (5 bases). Germline-derived CDR1 and CDR2 are DFQATT and SNEGSKA (reference sequence). Trimming took off 0 bases at V and 1 base at J, with 15 bases between the two ends. This CDR3 has 16 amino acids. The CDR3 region is CSARDYGRDWNTEAFF. CDR3 DNA: TGCAGTGCTAGAGATTACGGCCGGGACTGGAACACTGAAGCTTTCTTT.

Many counts were recorded for this clonotype. The CDR3 DNA is TGCAGCGTTCGGCAGGACGGCAATCAGCCCCAGCATTTT. This encodes CSVRQDGNQPQHF. This sequence joins TRBV29-1 and TRBJ1-5; D is unclear. The CDR3 loop spans 13 amino acids. CDR1 SQVTM and CDR2 ANQGSEA come from the germline V gene. V was trimmed by 5 bases and J by 2 bases, leaving 10 bases between them.

The chain joins TRBV7-2 to TRBJ1-1; no firm D call. The length of the CDR3 is 15 residues. V was trimmed by 2 bases and J by 3 bases, leaving 13 bases between them. CDR1 is SGHTA, CDR2 FQGNSA, per germline. This chain's CDR3 is CASSLTPGLYTEAFF. The CDR3, as DNA: TGTGCCAGCAGCTTAACCCCCGGATTGTACACTGAAGCTTTCTTT.

The rearrangement uses TRBV4-1 and TRBJ2-7; 8 positions agree with TRBD1. There are 16 residues in the CDR3. J lost 6 bases, V lost 0 bases, and 10 bases had no gene match. The germline CDR1 and CDR2 sequences are MGHRA and YSYEKL. In nucleotides, the CDR3 is TGCGCCAGCAGCCAAGAGGTAAGACAGGGGATCGGCGAGCAGTACTTC. It yields the protein CASSQEVRQGIGEQYF.

The rearrangement links TRBV20-1 to TRBJ2-7; possible D gene TRBD2, 6 bases. Trimming pared 0 bases from V and 7 bases from J, leaving 13 bases between. From germline, CDR1 is DFQATT and CDR2 SNEGSKA (reference sequence). The CDR3 runs 13 residues. CDR3 residues: CSARDPGEEEQYF. The CDR3 DNA reads TGCAGTGCTAGAGACCCGGGGGAGGAAGAGCAGTACTTC.

V gene TRBV28 combines with J gene TRBJ1-3; D may be TRBD1 (6 bases). The CDR3 length is 14 residues. Trimming removed 5 bases from V and 2 bases from J, with 10 bases in between. The germline V gene has CDR1 MDHEN and CDR2 SYDVKM. The CDR3 reads CASSEGDAGNTIYF. DNA of the CDR3: TGTGCCAGCAGTGAGGGGGATGCTGGAAACACCATATATTTT.

By frequency in the sample, this clonotype is medium-sized. The chain has TRBV7-2 and TRBJ2-1, with TRBD2 matching over 10 bases. This CDR3 comprises 15 residues. The trim removed 2 bases at V and 3 bases at J, leaving 1 base unmatched. Germline CDR1 and CDR2: SGHTA and FQGNSA. For the CDR3, the DNA is TGTGCCAGCAGCTTAAGCGGGGGGGGCTACAATGAGCAGTTCTTC. Its protein is CASSLSGGGYNEQFF.